These 7 T cell receptor beta chains share one sample of origin, sequenced in a study of blood T cell repertoires in COVID-19 (dated by TCRdb to 2020 to 2021). Library preparation employed the immunoSEQ multiplex PCR assay. This is the immuneACCESS table as TCRdb keeps it, with only in-frame sequences that have V and J called. A part of the clones is gone; compared with another copy, unresolved V genes explain less than half, and the rest is unexplained. The sample table lists roughly 87,000 clones, roughly 76% of them with a count of one. The top ten clonotypes cover about 4.2% of the sample. Sample: peripheral blood. The receptors were gathered from a woman aged 50 to 60 with acute or convalescent COVID-19.

The chain employs TRBV12-3 or TRBV12-4 and TRBJ2-3; D uncertain. CDR3 length: 13 residues. V lost 3 bases, J lost 5 bases, and 9 bases lay in between. The DNA for the CDR3 is TGTGCCAGCAGTTTTTTTCGAGTAGATACGCAGTATTTT. The encoded protein is CASSFFRVDTQYF.

This clone was seen once. The chain joins TRBV11-3 to TRBJ2-1; tentatively, D is TRBD2 (7 bases). The germline V gene has CDR1 SGHNT and CDR2 YENEEA. The ends were cut back, 2 bases at V and 7 bases at J, with 15 bases in the middle. CDR3 length: 15 amino acids. The CDR3, as DNA: TGTGCCAGCAGCTTAAGAACCGGGGGGCCGAATGAGCAGTTCTTC. It codes for CASSLRTGGPNEQFF.

The chain combines TRBV5-1 with TRBJ1-4; TRBD1 agrees at 7 bases. CDR1 SGHRS and CDR2 YFSETQ come from the germline V gene. The CDR3 sequence is 15 residues long. Germline trimming cut 7 bases from V and 5 bases from J; bases unmatched to any gene: 11. CDR3 sequence reads: CASRRDRASNEKLFF. DNA of the CDR3: TGCGCCAGCCGCCGGGACAGAGCCTCCAATGAAAAACTGTTTTTT.

This clone was counted a few times. Here the CDR3 reads CASFGQERNYGYTF. In DNA, the CDR3 is TGTGCCAGCTTCGGACAGGAACGTAACTATGGCTACACCTTC. V is TRBV6-5 and J is TRBJ1-2, with TRBD1 matching 7 bases. This CDR3 comprises 14 residues. Per the germline V gene, CDR1 is MNHEY and CDR2 is SVGAGI. V shed 8 bases and J 1 base; nucleotides not matched to a gene: 7.

The J gene is TRBJ2-4, the V gene TRBV5-1; TRBD1 agrees at 7 bases. Trimming removed 4 bases from V and 0 bases from J; junction bases left unmatched: 7. CDR1 is SGHRS and CDR2 is YFSETQ in the germline V gene. The CDR3 loop spans 16 amino acids. The CDR3: CASSARTGSAKNIQYF. The DNA of the CDR3 is TGCGCCAGCAGCGCCCGGACAGGTTCAGCCAAAAACATTCAGTACTTC.

The chain carries TRBV27 and TRBJ2-5, with 9 bases aligning to TRBD1. The germline V gene encodes CDR1 MNHEY and CDR2 SMNVEV (reference sequence). There are 14 residues in the CDR3. J gave up 4 bases and V 5 bases, and 5 bases lay outside the gene matches. CDR3 sequence (DNA): TGTGCCAGCAGTCCGACAGGGGGAGGAGAGACCCAGTACTTC. The encoded protein is CASSPTGGGETQYF.

The rearrangement joins TRBV29-1 to TRBJ2-2; TRBD2 is a possible D gene (5 bases). The CDR3 loop spans 14 amino acids. The V gene lost 3 bases and the J gene lost 1 base, with 9 bases spanning the gap. Germline CDR1 reads SQVTM; CDR2 reads ANQGSEA. The CDR3 reads CSVDYAGNTGELFF. CDR3 DNA: TGCAGCGTTGACTACGCGGGGAACACCGGGGAGCTGTTTTTT.